This entry lists 2 T cell receptor beta chains sequenced from one sample in a study of blood T cell repertoires in COVID-19. The protocol was immunoSEQ multiplex PCR, while the TCRdb copy is restricted to in-frame clones and leaves out a portion. The sample lists some 260,000 clones, 80% to 90% seen once, with about 1.6% in the top ten. The source material was PBMCs or T cells enriched from blood (not recorded which). The source of these receptors is a middle-aged man who had recovered from COVID-19.

This rearrangement joins TRBV11-2 to TRBJ1-1, with D maybe TRBD1 (5 bases). This CDR3 is 13 amino acids long. CDR1 and CDR2 from the germline V gene are SGHAT and FQNNGV. Trimming shortened V by 6 bases and J by 4 bases, and 12 bases separated the two germline ends. CDR3 nucleotides: TGTGCCAGCAGTCGCGGGGCGGGCACTGAAGCTTTCTTT. This sequence encodes CASSRGAGTEAFF.

This chain uses TRBV15 with TRBJ2-2, with 8 bases lining up with TRBD2. V dropped 1 base and J dropped 0; count of bases not matched to a gene: 4. CDR1 and CDR2 (germline): LNHNV, YYDKDF (reference sequence). This CDR3 has 17 amino acids. CDR3 in amino acids: CATSRAREGTNTGELFF. In DNA, the CDR3 is TGTGCCACCAGCAGAGCACGGGAGGGGACGAACACCGGGGAGCTGTTTTTT.